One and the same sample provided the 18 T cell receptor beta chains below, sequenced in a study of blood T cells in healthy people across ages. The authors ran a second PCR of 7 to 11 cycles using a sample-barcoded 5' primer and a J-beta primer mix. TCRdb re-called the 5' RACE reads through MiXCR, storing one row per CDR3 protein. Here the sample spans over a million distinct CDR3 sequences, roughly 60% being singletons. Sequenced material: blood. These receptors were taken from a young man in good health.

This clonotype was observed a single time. The CDR3 sequence is CASIEESTNEQFF. As DNA, the CDR3 is TGTGCCAGCATTGAGGAATCCACGAATGAGCAGTTCTTC. V usage is TRBV28 and J usage is TRBJ2-1; no clear D gene. This CDR3 comprises 13 residues. Germline CDR1 is MDHEN and CDR2 is SYDVKM. The V end lost 7 bases, the J end lost 7 bases, and 14 bases lay between the germline ends. The whole variable domain, filled in from reference TRBV28 and TRBJ2-1, reads DVKVTQSSRYLVKRTGEKVFLECVQDMDHENMFWYRQDPGLGLRLIYFSYDVKMKEKGDIPEGYSVSREKKERFSLILESASTNQTSMYLCASIEESTNEQFFGPGTRLTVL.

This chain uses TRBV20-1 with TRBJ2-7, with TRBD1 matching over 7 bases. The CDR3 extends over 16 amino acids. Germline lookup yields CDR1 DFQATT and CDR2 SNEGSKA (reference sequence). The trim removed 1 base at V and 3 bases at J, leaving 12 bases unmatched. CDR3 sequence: CSARGPRGGEFYEQYF. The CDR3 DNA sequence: TGCAGTGCTAGAGGCCCAAGAGGGGGCGAATTCTACGAGCAGTACTTC.

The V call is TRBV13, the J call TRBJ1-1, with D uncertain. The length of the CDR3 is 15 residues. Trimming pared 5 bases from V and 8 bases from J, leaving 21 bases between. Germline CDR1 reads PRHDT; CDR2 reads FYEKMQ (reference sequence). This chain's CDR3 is CASSRKSGKHSEAFF. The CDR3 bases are TGTGCCAGCAGCCGAAAATCGGGCAAACATTCAGAAGCTTTCTTT.

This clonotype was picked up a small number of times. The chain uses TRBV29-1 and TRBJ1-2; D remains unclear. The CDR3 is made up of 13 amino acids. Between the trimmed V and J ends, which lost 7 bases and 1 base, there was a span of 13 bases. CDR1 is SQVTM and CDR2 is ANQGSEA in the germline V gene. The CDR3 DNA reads TGCAGCGCCATACAAGACCTTAACTATGGCTACACCTTC. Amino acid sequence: CSAIQDLNYGYTF.

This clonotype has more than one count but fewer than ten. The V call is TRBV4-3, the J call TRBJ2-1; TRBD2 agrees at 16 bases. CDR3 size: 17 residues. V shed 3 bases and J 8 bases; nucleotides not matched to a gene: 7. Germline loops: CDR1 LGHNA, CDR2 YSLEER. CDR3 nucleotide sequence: TGCGCCAGCAGCCATGGGGGGACTAGCGGGGGGGCAGATGAGCAGTTCTTC. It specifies CASSHGGTSGGADEQFF.

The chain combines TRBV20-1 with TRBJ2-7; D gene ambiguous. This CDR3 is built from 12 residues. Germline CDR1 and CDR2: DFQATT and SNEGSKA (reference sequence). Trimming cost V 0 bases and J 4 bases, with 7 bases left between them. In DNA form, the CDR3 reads TGCAGTGCTAGAGAATCAGGTTACGAGCAGTACTTC. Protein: CSARESGYEQYF.

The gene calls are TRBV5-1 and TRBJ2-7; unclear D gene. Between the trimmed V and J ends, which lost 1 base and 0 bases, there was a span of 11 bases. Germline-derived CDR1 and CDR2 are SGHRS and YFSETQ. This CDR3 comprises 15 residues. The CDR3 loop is CASSLSQLNSYEQYF. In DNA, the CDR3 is TGCGCCAGCAGCTTGTCCCAACTAAACTCCTACGAGCAGTACTTC.

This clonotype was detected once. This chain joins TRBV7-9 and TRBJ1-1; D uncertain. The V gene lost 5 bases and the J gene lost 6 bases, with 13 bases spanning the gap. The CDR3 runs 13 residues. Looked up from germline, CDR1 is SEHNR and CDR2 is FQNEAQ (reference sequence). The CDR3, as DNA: TGTGCCAGCAGCCCCGTTGCAGGCGCTGAAGCTTTCTTT. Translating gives CASSPVAGAEAFF.

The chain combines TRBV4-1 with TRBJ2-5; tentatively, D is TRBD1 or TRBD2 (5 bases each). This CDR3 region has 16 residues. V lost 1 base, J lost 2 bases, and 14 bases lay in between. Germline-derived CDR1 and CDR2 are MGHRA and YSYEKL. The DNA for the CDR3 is TGCGCCAGCAGCCAAGTGTACCAGGGCGGGCAAGAGACCCAGTACTTC. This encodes CASSQVYQGGQETQYF.

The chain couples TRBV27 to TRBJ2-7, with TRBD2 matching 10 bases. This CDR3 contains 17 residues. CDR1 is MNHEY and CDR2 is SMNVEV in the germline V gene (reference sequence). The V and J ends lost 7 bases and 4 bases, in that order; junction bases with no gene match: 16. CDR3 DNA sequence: TGTGCCAGCACCGGGATAAAAGCGGGGGGGCCGGGGTACGAGCAGTACTTC. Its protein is CASTGIKAGGPGYEQYF.

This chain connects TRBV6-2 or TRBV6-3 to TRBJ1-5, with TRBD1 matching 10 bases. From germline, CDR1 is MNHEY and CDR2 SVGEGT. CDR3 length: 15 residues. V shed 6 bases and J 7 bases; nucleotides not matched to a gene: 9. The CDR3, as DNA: TGTGCCAGCAGCCCTACCGGGACAGGGGACCAGCCCCAGCATTTT. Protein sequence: CASSPTGTGDQPQHF.

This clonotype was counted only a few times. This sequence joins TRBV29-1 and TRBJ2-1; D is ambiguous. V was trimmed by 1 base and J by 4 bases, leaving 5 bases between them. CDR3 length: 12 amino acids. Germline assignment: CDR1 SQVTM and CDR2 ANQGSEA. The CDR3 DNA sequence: TGCAGCGTTGAAGCCATTTACAATGAGCAGTTCTTC. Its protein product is CSVEAIYNEQFF.

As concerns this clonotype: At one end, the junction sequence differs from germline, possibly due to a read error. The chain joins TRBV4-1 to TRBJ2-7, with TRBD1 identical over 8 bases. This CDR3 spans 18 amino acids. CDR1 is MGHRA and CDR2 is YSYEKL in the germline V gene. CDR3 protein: CAGSPPPGQVPSSYEQYF. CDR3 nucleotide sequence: TGCGCCGGCAGCCCACCACCGGGACAGGTACCGAGTTCCTACGAGCAGTACTTC.

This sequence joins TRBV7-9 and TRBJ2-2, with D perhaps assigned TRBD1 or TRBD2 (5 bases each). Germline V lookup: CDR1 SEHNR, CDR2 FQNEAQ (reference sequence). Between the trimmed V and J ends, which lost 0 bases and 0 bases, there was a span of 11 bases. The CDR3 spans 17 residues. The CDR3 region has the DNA TGTGCCAGCAGCTTAGCAGTTGGGACGGCGAACACCGGGGAGCTGTTTTTT. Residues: CASSLAVGTANTGELFF.

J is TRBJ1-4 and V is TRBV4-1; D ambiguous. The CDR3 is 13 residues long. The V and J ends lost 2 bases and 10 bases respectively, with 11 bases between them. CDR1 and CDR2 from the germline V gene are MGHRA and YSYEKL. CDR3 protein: CASSQIRGGKLFF. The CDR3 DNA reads TGCGCCAGCAGCCAAATCCGGGGTGGAAAACTGTTTTTT.

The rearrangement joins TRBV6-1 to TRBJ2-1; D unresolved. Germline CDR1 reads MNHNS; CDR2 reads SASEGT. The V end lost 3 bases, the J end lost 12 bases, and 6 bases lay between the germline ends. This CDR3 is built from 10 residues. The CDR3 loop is CASSDSWQFF. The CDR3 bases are TGTGCCAGCAGTGACTCGTGGCAGTTCTTC.

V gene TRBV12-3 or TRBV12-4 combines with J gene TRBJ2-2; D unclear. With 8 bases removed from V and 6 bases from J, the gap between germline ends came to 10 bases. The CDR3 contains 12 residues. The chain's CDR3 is CASSSQAGELFF. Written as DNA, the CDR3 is TGTGCCAGCTCCTCTCAAGCCGGGGAGCTGTTTTTT.

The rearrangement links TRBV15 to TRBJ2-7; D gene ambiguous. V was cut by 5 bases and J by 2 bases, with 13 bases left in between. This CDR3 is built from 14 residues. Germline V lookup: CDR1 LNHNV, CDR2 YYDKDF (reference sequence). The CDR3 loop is CATSARMRTYEQYF. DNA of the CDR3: TGTGCCACCAGCGCCCGGATGCGAACCTACGAGCAGTACTTC.